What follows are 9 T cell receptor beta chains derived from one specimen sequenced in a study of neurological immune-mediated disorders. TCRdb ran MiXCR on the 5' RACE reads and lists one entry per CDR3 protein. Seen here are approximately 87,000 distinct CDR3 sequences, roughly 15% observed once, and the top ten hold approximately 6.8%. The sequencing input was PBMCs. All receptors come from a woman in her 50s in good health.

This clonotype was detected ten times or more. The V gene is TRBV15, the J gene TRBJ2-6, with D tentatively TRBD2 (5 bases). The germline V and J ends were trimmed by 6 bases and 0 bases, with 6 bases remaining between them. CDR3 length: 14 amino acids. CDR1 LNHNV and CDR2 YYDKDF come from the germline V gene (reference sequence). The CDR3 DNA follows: TGTGCCACCAGAGAGGGCTCTGGGGCCAACGTCCTGACTTTC. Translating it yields CATREGSGANVLTF.

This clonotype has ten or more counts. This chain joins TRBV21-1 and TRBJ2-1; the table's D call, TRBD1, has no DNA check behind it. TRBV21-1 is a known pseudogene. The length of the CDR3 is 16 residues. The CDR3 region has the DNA TGTGCCAGCAGCTCCAAGGGAAGGGGGACTAACAATGAGCAGTTCTTC. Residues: CASSSKGRGTNNEQFF.

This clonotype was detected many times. The DNA of the CDR3 is TGCGCCAGCAGCCTTTTGGCTACCAGCGGCGGGGAGCTGTTTTTT. Its protein is CASSLLATSGGELFF. This chain links TRBV5-1 with TRBJ2-2, with a possible D match to TRBD2 (5 bases). The V gene's germline CDR1 is SGHRS and CDR2 YFSETQ. V was cut by 4 bases and J by 7 bases, with 17 bases left in between. The CDR3 spans 15 residues.

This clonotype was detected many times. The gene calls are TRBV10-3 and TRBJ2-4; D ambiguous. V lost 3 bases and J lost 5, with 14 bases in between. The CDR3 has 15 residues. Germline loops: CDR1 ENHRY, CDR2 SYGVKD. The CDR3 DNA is TGTGCCATCAGTGAACTGGGCGCTAGTGAAAACATTCAGTACTTC. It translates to CAISELGASENIQYF.

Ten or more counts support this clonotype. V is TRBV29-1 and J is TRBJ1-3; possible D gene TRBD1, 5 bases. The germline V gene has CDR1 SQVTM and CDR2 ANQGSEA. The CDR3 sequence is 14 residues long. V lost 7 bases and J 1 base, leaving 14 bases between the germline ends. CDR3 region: CSGGELESGNTIYF. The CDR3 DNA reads TGCAGCGGGGGGGAGTTAGAATCTGGAAACACCATATATTTT.

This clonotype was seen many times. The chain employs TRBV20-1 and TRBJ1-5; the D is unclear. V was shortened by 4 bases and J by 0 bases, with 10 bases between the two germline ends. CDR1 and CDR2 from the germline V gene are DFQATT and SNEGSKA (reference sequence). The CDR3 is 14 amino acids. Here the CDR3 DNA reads TGCAGTGCTACCCCCGGGTTTAGCAATCAGCCCCAGCATTTT. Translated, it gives CSATPGFSNQPQHF.

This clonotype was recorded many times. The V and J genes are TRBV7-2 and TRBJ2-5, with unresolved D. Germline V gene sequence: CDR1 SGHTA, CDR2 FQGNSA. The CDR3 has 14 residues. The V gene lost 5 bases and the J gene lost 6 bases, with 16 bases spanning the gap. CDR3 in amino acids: CASSLRGRPQTQYF. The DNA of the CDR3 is TGTGCCAGCAGCCTTCGAGGCCGACCCCAGACCCAGTACTTC.

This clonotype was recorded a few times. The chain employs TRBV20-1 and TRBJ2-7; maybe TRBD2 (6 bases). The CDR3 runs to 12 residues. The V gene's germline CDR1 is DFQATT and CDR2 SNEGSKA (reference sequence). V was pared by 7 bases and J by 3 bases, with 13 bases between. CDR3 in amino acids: CSVQGGVYEQYF. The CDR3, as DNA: TGCAGTGTGCAGGGCGGGGTCTACGAGCAGTACTTC.

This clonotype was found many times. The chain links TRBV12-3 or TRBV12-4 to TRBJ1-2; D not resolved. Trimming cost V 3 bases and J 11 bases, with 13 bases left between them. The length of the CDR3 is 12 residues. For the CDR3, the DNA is TGTGCCAGCAGTTTTACGGGTATGGGTTACACCTTC. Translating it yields CASSFTGMGYTF.